The 32 T cell receptor beta chains listed next were all sequenced from one sample in a study of blood T cell repertoires in COVID-19. Generated by immunoSEQ multiplex PCR, the TCRdb table keeps only in-frame clones and is missing some. The sample consists of a few hundred thousand clones, 82% of them appearing once. Sequenced: peripheral blood. The source is a woman aged 80 or older with acute or convalescent COVID-19.

This clone was detected only once. V is TRBV5-6 and J is TRBJ1-5; D is possibly TRBD1 (5 bases). In germline, CDR1 is SGHDT, CDR2 YYEEEE. With 1 base removed from V and 5 bases from J, the gap between germline ends came to 19 bases. This CDR3 is built from 17 residues. CDR3 nucleotide sequence: TGTGCCAGCAGCTTGAAGTTGAAGGGGCCCGGCGATCAGCCCCAGCATTTT. It encodes CASSLKLKGPGDQPQHF. Filled out from reference TRBV5-6 and TRBJ1-5, the complete variable domain reads DAGVTQSPTHLIKTRGQQVTLRCSPKSGHDTVSWYQQALGQGPQFIFQYYEEEERQRGNFPDRFSGHQFPNYSSELNVNALLLGDSALYLCASSLKLKGPGDQPQHFGDGTRLSIL.

This clone is a singleton in its sample. This sequence joins TRBV24-1 and TRBJ1-2; perhaps TRBD1 as D (6 bases). The CDR3 has 13 residues. CDR1 KGHDR and CDR2 SFDVKD come from the germline V gene. The germline V and J ends were trimmed by 7 bases and 8 bases, with 16 bases remaining between them. The CDR3 loop is CATSPGRGDGYTF. The DNA for the CDR3 is TGTGCCACCAGCCCCGGGAGGGGGGACGGCTACACCTTC.

As regards this clone: Germline and junction disagree at one end, which may indicate a read error. The rearrangement joins TRBV15 to TRBJ2-1, with 9 bases aligning to TRBD1. The germline gives CDR1 LNHNV, CDR2 YYDKDF (reference sequence). There are 12 residues in the CDR3. The CDR3 spells CATSREQGARVF. The CDR3 bases are TGTGCCACCAGCAGAGAACAGGGGGCGAGGGTCTTC.

The V call is TRBV7-2, the J call TRBJ1-3, with TRBD1 matching 9 bases. The CDR3 loop spans 15 amino acids. The germline gives CDR1 SGHTA, CDR2 FQGNSA. Unmatched junction bases numbered 3, after V lost 6 bases and J lost 0 bases. CDR3 nucleotides: TGTGCCAGCAGGGGGGACAGGGCCTCTGGAAACACCATATATTTT. Translating it yields CASRGDRASGNTIYF.

V usage is TRBV4-2 and J usage is TRBJ2-2, with unresolved D. The ends were cut back, 0 bases at V and 1 base at J, with 6 bases in the middle. Germline V lookup: CDR1 LGHNA, CDR2 YNFKEQ. CDR3 length: 15 amino acids. CDR3 loop: CASSQEWQNTGELFF. The CDR3 nucleotides are TGTGCCAGCAGCCAAGAATGGCAGAACACCGGGGAGCTGTTTTTT.

CDR3 protein: CSAAQGDGDYGYTF. In DNA, the CDR3 is TGCAGCGCTGCACAGGGGGACGGGGACTATGGCTACACCTTC. The chain couples TRBV29-1 to TRBJ1-2; 8 bases match TRBD1. This CDR3 contains 14 residues. With 7 bases clipped from V and 3 bases from J, the junction kept 10 bases outside the gene matches. CDR1 is SQVTM and CDR2 is ANQGSEA in the germline V gene.

The rearrangement uses TRBV24-1 and TRBJ1-2, with 9 nucleotides matching TRBD1. The trim removed 3 bases at V and 7 bases at J, leaving 8 bases unmatched. The CDR3 is made up of 15 amino acids. Germline CDR1 KGHDR, CDR2 SFDVKD. In DNA, the CDR3 is TGTGCCACCAGTGATAACCCGACAGGGGGTGGTGGCTACACCTTC. This translates into CATSDNPTGGGGYTF.

The chain combines TRBV2 with TRBJ2-1, with D perhaps TRBD1 (5 bases). Trimming left V 3 bases short and J 6 bases short, with 12 bases between. Germline assignment: CDR1 SNHLY and CDR2 FYNNEI. The CDR3 has 14 residues. DNA of the CDR3: TGTGCCAGCAGTGAGGAACAGGTCCGCAATGAGCAGTTCTTC. This sequence encodes CASSEEQVRNEQFF.

This clone appeared a single time. J is TRBJ1-1 and V is TRBV7-2; TRBD1 is a possible D gene (5 bases). This CDR3 has 13 amino acids. V was clipped by 5 bases and J by 2 bases, with 9 bases between them. Germline V gives CDR1 SGHTA, CDR2 FQGNSA. The CDR3 spells CASSGHANTEAFF. CDR3 DNA: TGTGCCAGCAGCGGACACGCCAACACTGAAGCTTTCTTT. Full variable domain (remainder filled in from reference TRBV7-2 and TRBJ1-1): GAGVSQSPSNKVTEKGKDVELRCDPISGHTALYWYRQSLGQGLEFLIYFQGNSAPDKSGLPSDRFSAERTGGSVSTLTIQRTQQEDSAVYLCASSGHANTEAFFGQGTRLTVV.

The chain has TRBV6-2 or TRBV6-3 and TRBJ1-1; tentative D call: TRBD1 (6 bases). The CDR3 totals 16 residues. Trimming removed 6 bases at V and 0 bases at J, with 17 bases between. Germline assignment: CDR1 MNHEY and CDR2 SVGEGT. CDR3 bases: TGTGCCAGCAGCCCCGGGACATCATTAATGAACACTGAAGCTTTCTTT. Amino acid sequence: CASSPGTSLMNTEAFF.

The chain carries TRBV11-2 and TRBJ2-1; a possible D gene is TRBD2 (5 bases). Germline loops: CDR1 SGHAT, CDR2 FQNNGV. The CDR3 is 12 amino acids. Trimming stripped 2 bases from V and 15 bases from J, with 14 bases between. In nucleotides, the CDR3 is TGTGCCAGCAGCTTATTCCGGGATTGGCTGTTCTTC. It yields the protein CASSLFRDWLFF.

The chain links TRBV24-1 to TRBJ2-3; tentatively, D is TRBD1 (5 bases). This CDR3 comprises 13 residues. Germline CDR1 KGHDR, CDR2 SFDVKD. V was pared by 5 bases and J by 8 bases, with 13 bases between. DNA of the CDR3: TGTGCCACCAGTGTCAGAGAAAGGGGTACGCAGTATTTT. Encoded protein: CATSVRERGTQYF.

The table lists this clone with a few counts. The rearrangement links TRBV2 to TRBJ1-2; the match to TRBD1 covers 7 bases. Trimming took 4 bases from V and 3 from J; bases not matched to a gene: 2. From germline, CDR1 is SNHLY and CDR2 FYNNEI. The CDR3 covers 13 residues. CDR3: CASSGDSDYGYTF. The CDR3 DNA reads as TGTGCCAGCAGTGGGGACAGTGACTATGGCTACACCTTC.

This clone has more than one count but fewer than ten. The chain recombines TRBV9 with TRBJ1-4, with 7 positions matching TRBD1. The CDR3 has 12 residues. From germline, CDR1 is SGDLS and CDR2 YYNGEE. Trimming removed 0 bases from V and 13 bases from J; junction bases left unmatched: 3. The CDR3 sequence is CASSVDQGVLFF. The CDR3 coding sequence is TGTGCCAGCAGCGTAGATCAGGGGGTACTGTTTTTT.

This sequence joins TRBV10-2 and TRBJ1-6; D ambiguous. CDR1 WSHSY and CDR2 SAAADI come from the germline V gene. V shed 6 bases and J shed 5 bases, with 14 bases lying between them. This CDR3 is 15 amino acids long. CDR3 loop: CASSRATEDNSPLHF. In DNA form, the CDR3 reads TGCGCCAGCAGCCGAGCTACCGAAGATAATTCACCCCTCCACTTT.

This rearrangement joins TRBV7-3 to TRBJ2-2; 10 positions match TRBD1. CDR3 length: 15 residues. Germline loops: CDR1 SGHTA, CDR2 FQGTGA. Trimming cost V 5 bases and J 7 bases; bases outside gene matches: 7. The CDR3: CASSQLTGGDGELFF. DNA for the CDR3: TGTGCCAGCAGCCAACTGACAGGGGGCGACGGGGAGCTGTTTTTT. The full variable domain, completed using reference TRBV7-3 and TRBJ2-2, is GAGVSQTPSNKVTEKGKYVELRCDPISGHTALYWYRQSLGQGPEFLIYFQGTGAADDSGLPNDRFFAVRPEGSVSTLKIQRTERGDSAVYLCASSQLTGGDGELFFGEGSRLTVL.

The J gene is TRBJ2-7, the V gene TRBV6-5; D remains unclear. The V gene lost 3 bases and the J gene lost 3 bases, with 12 bases spanning the gap. Germline CDR1 reads MNHEY; CDR2 reads SVGAGI. The CDR3 consists of 14 residues. The CDR3 DNA reads TGTGCCAGCAGTTATGTCCCCTTGTTCTACGAGCAGTACTTC. Its translation: CASSYVPLFYEQYF.

Notes on this clone: The germline gene is not matched at one end of the junction; a read error may be the cause. The chain is built from TRBV3-1 (or the pseudogene TRBV3-2) and TRBJ2-3; TRBD1 matches 8 bases. Germline V lookup: CDR1 LGHDT, CDR2 YNNKEL (reference sequence). This CDR3 is built from 14 residues. The CDR3 coding sequence is TGTGCCAGCGGCCAGAGGCAGGGGGCACATACGCAGTATTTT. This translates into CASGQRQGAHTQYF.

The chain combines TRBV5-4 with TRBJ1-2; TRBD1 matches 10 bases. CDR3 size: 16 residues. V lost 1 base to trimming and J lost 5 bases; unmatched junction nucleotides: 8. Per the germline V gene, CDR1 is SGHNT and CDR2 is YYREEE (reference sequence). This CDR3 reads CASSLPQGQGIYGYTF. CDR3 sequence (DNA): TGTGCCAGCAGCTTGCCCCAGGGACAGGGGATATATGGCTACACCTTC. Variable domain in full (rest from reference TRBV5-4 and TRBJ1-2): ETGVTQSPTHLIKTRGQQVTLRCSSQSGHNTVSWYQQALGQGPQFIFQYYREEENGRGNFPPRFSGLQFPNYSSELNVNALELDDSALYLCASSLPQGQGIYGYTFGSGTRLTVV.

The CDR3, as DNA: TGTGCCAGCAGCCACGACAGGAGAAACACCATATATTTT. Protein: CASSHDRRNTIYF. V gene TRBV14 combines with J gene TRBJ1-3; tentatively, D is TRBD1 (6 bases). V lost 3 bases to trimming and J lost 5 bases, with 8 bases between them. CDR3 length equals 13 residues. Germline CDR1 SGHDN, CDR2 FVKESK.

CDR3 sequence: CASSIVGGVPGELFF. As DNA, the CDR3 is TGTGCCAGTAGTATAGTAGGGGGCGTACCCGGGGAGCTGTTTTTT. This chain uses TRBV19 with TRBJ2-2, with TRBD1 matching over 7 bases. Germline loops: CDR1 LNHDA, CDR2 SQIVND (reference sequence). J gave up 6 bases and V 1 base, and 5 bases lay outside the gene matches. This CDR3 spans 15 amino acids.

The chain links TRBV7-2 to TRBJ2-7, with 8 bases lining up with TRBD2. CDR1 is SGHTA and CDR2 is FQGNSA in the germline V gene. This CDR3 has 12 residues. The trim removed 1 base at V and 12 bases at J, leaving 5 bases unmatched. CDR3 protein: CASSLGVAGWYF. The CDR3 nucleotides are TGTGCCAGCAGCTTAGGGGTAGCGGGGTGGTACTTC.

The genes are TRBV20-1 and TRBJ1-1; D remains ambiguous. Germline V gives CDR1 DFQATT, CDR2 SNEGSKA (reference sequence). This CDR3 contains 11 residues. The V and J ends lost 4 bases and 8 bases respectively, with 11 bases between them. The CDR3 DNA follows: TGCAGTGCTATTTTTAGCCTGGAAGCTTTCTTT. Amino acids: CSAIFSLEAFF.

V and J are TRBV12-3 or TRBV12-4 and TRBJ2-2, with D tentatively TRBD1 (6 bases). This CDR3 has 12 residues. V lost 7 bases to trimming and J lost 5 bases, with 8 bases between them. CDR3 coding DNA: TGTGCCAGCATTAGGGGGACCGGGGAGCTGTTTTTT. It yields the protein CASIRGTGELFF.

This clone appeared once. The chain recombines TRBV9 with TRBJ2-3; 12 bases are shared with TRBD2. The junction had 7 bases not matched to a gene; V was cut back by 0 bases and J by 2 bases. This CDR3 comprises 18 residues. Germline values: CDR1 SGDLS, CDR2 YYNGEE. This CDR3 is CASSVVLTSGGSTDTQYF. Written as DNA, the CDR3 is TGTGCCAGCAGCGTAGTTTTGACTAGCGGGGGTTCCACAGATACGCAGTATTTT.

The J gene is TRBJ2-1, the V gene TRBV12-3 or TRBV12-4; 7 bases agree with TRBD1. J lost 4 bases, V lost 6 bases, and 3 bases had no gene match. This CDR3 has 13 residues. CDR3 amino acids: CASRTGLYNEQFF. CDR3 DNA: TGTGCCAGCAGGACAGGGTTGTACAATGAGCAGTTCTTC.

This rearrangement joins TRBV3-1 (or the pseudogene TRBV3-2) to TRBJ2-3; tentatively, D is TRBD1 (5 bases). The CDR3 is 15 residues long. The germline gives CDR1 LGHDT, CDR2 YNNKEL (reference sequence). Trimming pared 2 bases from V and 0 bases from J, leaving 9 bases between. CDR3 DNA: TGTGCCAGCAGCCAACAGGGCCCCAGCACAGATACGCAGTATTTT. Translated: CASSQQGPSTDTQYF.

The genes are TRBV7-9 and TRBJ1-1; D unclear. Trimming left V 2 bases short and J 5 bases short, with 6 bases between. This CDR3 spans 12 amino acids. CDR1 and CDR2 from the germline V gene are SEHNR and FQNEAQ (reference sequence). CDR3 nucleotide sequence: TGTGCCAGCAGCTTACAGGTGACTGAAGCTTTCTTT. Amino acids: CASSLQVTEAFF.

The gene calls are TRBV5-4 and TRBJ2-1; D might be TRBD2 (7 bases). V lost 4 bases and J 0 bases, leaving 14 bases between the germline ends. CDR3 size: 16 residues. Looked up from germline, CDR1 is SGHNT and CDR2 is YYREEE (reference sequence). In nucleotides, the CDR3 is TGTGCCAGCAGCCTGGGGGGGCCCAGCTCCTACAATGAGCAGTTCTTC. Encoded protein: CASSLGGPSSYNEQFF.

The chain has TRBV30 and TRBJ1-5, with D unclear. V was clipped by 0 bases and J by 0 bases, with 9 bases between them. The germline CDR1 and CDR2 sequences are GTSNPN and SVGIG (reference sequence). The CDR3 has 15 amino acids. The CDR3 DNA reads TGTGCCTGGAGTGTAAGCGGACTTAGCAATCAGCCCCAGCATTTT. Its translation: CAWSVSGLSNQPQHF.

The J gene is TRBJ2-2, the V gene TRBV19, with 10 bases identical to TRBD1. Trimming removed 5 bases from V and 6 bases from J; junction bases left unmatched: 12. This CDR3 comprises 17 residues. In germline, CDR1 is LNHDA, CDR2 SQIVND (reference sequence). The CDR3 region has the DNA TGTGCCAGTAGTCGGGACAGGGGTCGGAGAAGGTCCGGGGAGCTGTTTTTT. Encoded protein: CASSRDRGRRRSGELFF.

The rearrangement joins TRBV7-9 to TRBJ2-3; 11 bases are a match to TRBD1. CDR3 size: 17 residues. V shed 5 bases, J shed 0 bases, and the junction held 7 bases outside the gene matches. Germline V gene data show CDR1 as SEHNR and CDR2 as FQNEAQ (reference sequence). The CDR3 sequence: CASSRDRGSLSTDTQYF. CDR3 DNA sequence: TGTGCCAGCAGCCGGGACAGGGGGTCTCTAAGCACAGATACGCAGTATTTT.